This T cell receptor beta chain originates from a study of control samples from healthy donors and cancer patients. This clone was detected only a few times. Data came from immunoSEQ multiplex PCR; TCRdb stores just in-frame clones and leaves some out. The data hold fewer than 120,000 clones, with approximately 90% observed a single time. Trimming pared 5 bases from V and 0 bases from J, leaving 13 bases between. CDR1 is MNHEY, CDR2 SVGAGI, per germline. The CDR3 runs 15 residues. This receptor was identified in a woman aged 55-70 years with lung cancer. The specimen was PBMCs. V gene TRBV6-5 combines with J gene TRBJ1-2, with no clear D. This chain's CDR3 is CASSLTPGANYGYTF. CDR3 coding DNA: TGTGCCAGCAGTCTTACGCCCGGGGCTAACTATGGCTACACCTTC.